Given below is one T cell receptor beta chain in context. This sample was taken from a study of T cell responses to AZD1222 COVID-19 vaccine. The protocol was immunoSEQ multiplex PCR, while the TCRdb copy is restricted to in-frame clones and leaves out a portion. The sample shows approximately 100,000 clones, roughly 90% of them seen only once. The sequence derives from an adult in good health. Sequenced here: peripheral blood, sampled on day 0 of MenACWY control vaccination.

The CDR3 DNA is TGTGCCAGCTCACCCCCAGACAGGGGCTACGAGCAGTACTTC. Its protein product is CASSPPDRGYEQYF. The V and J genes are TRBV18 and TRBJ2-7; 8 bases align to TRBD1. Germline trimming cut 3 bases from V and 3 bases from J; bases unmatched to any gene: 4. The germline V gene has CDR1 KGHSH and CDR2 LQKENI. The CDR3 consists of 14 residues.